These 9 T cell receptor beta chains were sequenced from one sample in a study of chemoradiotherapy in HPV16-positive cancers. Assay: immunoSEQ multiplex PCR; the TCRdb copy retains only in-frame clones and omits some. This repertoire shows about 20,000 clones, around 87% found once; its top ten account for less than 2.5%. The specimen was blood, collected from a patient who underwent chemoradiotherapy. These receptors were collected from a human donor with HPV-associated anogenital cancer.

The chain carries TRBV7-2 and TRBJ2-1; D possibly corresponds to TRBD2 (6 bases). Between the trimmed V and J ends, which lost 7 bases and 6 bases, there was a span of 13 bases. Germline values: CDR1 SGHTA, CDR2 FQGNSA. The CDR3 is made up of 13 amino acids. DNA of the CDR3: TGTGCCAGCAAACCCGGAGCGGGCAATGAGCAGTTCTTC. The encoded protein is CASKPGAGNEQFF.

This chain uses TRBV14 with TRBJ2-2, with 11 bases matching TRBD2. The CDR3 runs to 19 residues. From germline, CDR1 is SGHDN and CDR2 FVKESK. V lost 2 bases and J lost 2; bases outside the gene matches: 10. CDR3 nucleotide sequence: TGTGCCAGCAGCCAACCTAAACTAGCGGGGGCAGGAAACACCGGGGAGCTGTTTTTT. Translation gives CASSQPKLAGAGNTGELFF.

V is TRBV25-1 and J is TRBJ1-2; 9 bases are shared with TRBD1. CDR1 is MGHDK, CDR2 SYGVNS, per germline. After removal of 6 bases from V and 8 bases from J, the junction contained 4 bases not matched to a gene. This CDR3 has 12 amino acids. The CDR3 region is CASSSGQGGYTF. The CDR3 coding sequence is TGTGCCAGCAGCTCGGGACAGGGAGGCTACACCTTC.

The chain carries TRBV7-6 and TRBJ2-1; D remains ambiguous. Germline CDR1 and CDR2: SGHVS and FNYEAQ. The CDR3 extends over 13 amino acids. V lost 2 bases and J 9 bases, leaving 11 bases between the germline ends. Here the CDR3 DNA reads TGTGCCAGCAGCTTATGGTTCTCGCGTGAGCAGTTCTTC. This encodes CASSLWFSREQFF.

The chain recombines TRBV7-8 with TRBJ1-5; tentative D call: TRBD1 (6 bases). This CDR3 has 15 residues. The V end was cut by 1 base, the J end by 11 bases, with 18 bases between. Per the germline V gene, CDR1 is SGHVS and CDR2 is FQNEAQ. Written as DNA, the CDR3 is TGTGCCAGCAGCTTAGACGCGCAGGGGAGAGATGCCCAGCATTTT. Translating gives CASSLDAQGRDAQHF.

V gene TRBV9 combines with J gene TRBJ1-1; 8 positions match TRBD1. The CDR3 loop spans 14 amino acids. V lost 4 bases, J lost 3 bases, and 5 bases stayed unmatched. CDR1 is SGDLS, CDR2 YYNGEE, per germline. CDR3 nucleotides: TGTGCCAGCAGCCCCGGACAGGGTTACACTGAAGCTTTCTTT. Amino acid sequence: CASSPGQGYTEAFF.

The chain carries TRBV27 and TRBJ1-2, with a tentative D call TRBD1 (6 bases). The CDR3 extends over 14 amino acids. Germline CDR1 is MNHEY and CDR2 is SMNVEV (reference sequence). Trimming left V 4 bases short and J 2 bases short, with 11 bases between. CDR3 nucleotide sequence: TGTGCCAGCAGTTACGGACAGTTAAACTATGGCTACACCTTC. It codes for CASSYGQLNYGYTF.

The gene calls are TRBV5-5 and TRBJ1-5; D unresolved. Germline assignment: CDR1 SGHKS and CDR2 YYEKEE (reference sequence). The V and J ends lost 4 bases and 3 bases respectively, with 11 bases between them. The CDR3 is 14 residues long. The CDR3 DNA reads TGTGCCAGCAGCGCGGACGGACTCAATCAGCCCCAGCATTTT. Its translation: CASSADGLNQPQHF.

V is TRBV25-1 and J is TRBJ2-1; D remains unclear. Germline-derived CDR1 and CDR2 are MGHDK and SYGVNS. This CDR3 region has 13 residues. V lost 0 bases, J lost 5 bases, and 5 bases lay in between. The CDR3 nucleotides read TGTGCCAGCAGTGAATACAGGAACAATGAGCAGTTCTTC. It codes for CASSEYRNNEQFF.